This is a list of T cell receptor beta chains from one sample in a study of blood T cells in healthy people across ages. MiXCR was run by TCRdb on the 5' RACE reads, yielding one entry per CDR3 protein. This table holds about 590,000 distinct CDR3 sequences, about 30% found once. The sequencing input was blood. These receptors originate from a woman older than 75 in good health. The CDR3 runs from the conserved cysteine through the conserved F or W.

j_call v_call cdr3_aa
TRBJ2-5 TRBV12-3/TRBV12-4 CASRPYLTGWETQYF
TRBJ2-7 TRBV20-1 CSAEGQGGFGQYF
TRBJ2-2 TRBV5-1 CASSLASAGELFF
TRBJ1-1 TRBV12-3/TRBV12-4 CASSPGGRGLTLGTEAFF
TRBJ1-2 TRBV6-2/TRBV6-3 CASNTGTGVYGYTF
TRBJ2-3 TRBV4-1 CASSPGPGGADTQYF
TRBJ1-1 TRBV20-1 CSARDGTGRNTEAFF
TRBJ2-1 TRBV20-1 CSAPRDLPYGEQFF
TRBJ2-4 TRBV6-2/TRBV6-3 CASSYSGRVQNIQYF
TRBJ2-1 TRBV25-1 CASSGLNEQFF
TRBJ2-7 TRBV20-1 CSASPKRGYEQYF
TRBJ1-2 TRBV9 CASSKAQPHGYTF
TRBJ1-1 TRBV20-1 CSASPGASTSNTEAFF
TRBJ2-4 TRBV20-1 CSVPRDLAKNIQYF
TRBJ2-7 TRBV7-8 CASSSPGGERSYEQYF
NA TRBV2 CASLRGTGGLHEQYF
TRBJ1-6 TRBV7-8 CASSLLDGGSPLHF
TRBJ1-1 TRBV12-3/TRBV12-4 CASSLNRVATEAFF
TRBJ2-3 TRBV19 CASSISQGRRYF
TRBJ2-5 TRBV4-2 CASSQALTGTQETQYF
TRBJ2-7 TRBV5-1 CASSVEALAGGPYEQYF
TRBJ2-3 TRBV14 CASSHRTGPTDTQYF